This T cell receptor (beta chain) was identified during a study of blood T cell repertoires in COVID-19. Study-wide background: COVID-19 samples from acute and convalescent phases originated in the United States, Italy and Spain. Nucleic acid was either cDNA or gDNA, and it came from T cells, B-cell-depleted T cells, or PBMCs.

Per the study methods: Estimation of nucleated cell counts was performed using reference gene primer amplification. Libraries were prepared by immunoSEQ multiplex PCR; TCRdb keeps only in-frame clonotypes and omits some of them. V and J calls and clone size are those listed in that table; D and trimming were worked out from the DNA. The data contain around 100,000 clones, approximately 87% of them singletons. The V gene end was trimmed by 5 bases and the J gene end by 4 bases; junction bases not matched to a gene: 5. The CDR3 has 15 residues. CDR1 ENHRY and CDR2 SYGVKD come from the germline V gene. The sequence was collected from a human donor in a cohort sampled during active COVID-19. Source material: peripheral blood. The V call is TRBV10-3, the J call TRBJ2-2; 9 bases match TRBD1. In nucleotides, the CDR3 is TGTGCCATCAGTCTGGGACAGGGCACCACCGGGGAGCTGTTTTTT. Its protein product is CAISLGQGTTGELFF.